This TCR beta chain was sequenced in a study of regulatory T cells in long-lasting Graves disease. The CDR3 is 14 residues long. Per the germline V gene, CDR1 is LGHDT and CDR2 is YNNKEL (reference sequence). With 6 bases removed from V and 10 bases from J, the gap between germline ends came to 18 bases. Findings and limits, study-wide: The study found TRBV28, TRBJ1-2 and TRBJ2-5 favored in persistent disease.

This clonotype has more than one count but fewer than ten. Its antigen is undetermined. Documented time point: persistent/refractory GD, antithyroid drugs over 5 years with positive TRAb. PBMC-derived RNA was used for the TCR library. Diagnosing Graves' disease relied on the American Thyroid Association guidelines. One endocrinology department in Xi'an, China, was where patients came from. The TCR beta library used iRepertoire HTBI primers with Arm-PCR amplification of CDR3. Per the study methods: Sample data revealed approximately 56 TRBV and 14 TRBJ segments. Each CDR3 protein gets one entry after TCRdb re-called the multiplex PCR reads with MiXCR. The V and J calls follow TCRdb's processing rather than the paper's. The sample has roughly 490,000 distinct CDR3 sequences; 22% are singletons.

The sequencing used peripheral blood mononuclear cells (PBMCs), collected when the disease was refractory, from a patient treated with antithyroid drugs. The V call is TRBV3-1, the J call TRBJ1-4; D is possibly TRBD1 (5 bases). This TCR was sampled from a female donor with Graves disease. The DNA of the CDR3 is TGTGCCAGCAGGTCCGGGGACGTCAGAGGAAAACTGTTTTTT. This sequence encodes CASRSGDVRGKLFF.